This TCR beta chain is from a study of T cells after yellow fever vaccination. On the study more broadly: It was SMART-Seq v4 Ultra Low Input that prepared the fractions with low cell numbers. Study-wide findings and caveats: Just a small share of clonotypes turned up in the CD4 compartment as well as the CD8 compartment. Most clones from primary vaccination resurfaced after the booster (roughly 96% CD4, around 89% CD8).

V was trimmed by 3 bases and J by 2 bases, leaving 10 bases between them. Germline CDR1 LGHNA, CDR2 YNFKEQ. The CDR3 is 14 amino acids. From the 5' RACE reads, TCRdb called clonotypes with MiXCR, one entry per CDR3 protein. The sample carries about 550,000 distinct CDR3 sequences, 15% to 20% recorded once. This clonotype was observed a handful of times. The antigen is undetermined. The receptor was isolated from a man aged 25-40 years who received the YFV17D yellow fever vaccine. Material: PBMCs, obtained 15 days after the yellow fever booster vaccination. This sequence joins TRBV4-2 and TRBJ1-1; D not certain. CDR3 residues: CASSQTWFNTEAFF. CDR3 in DNA: TGTGCCAGCAGCCAGACGTGGTTCAACACTGAAGCTTTCTTT.